This TCR beta chain is from a study of cytomegalovirus exposure and HLA in healthy donors. Study-wide results and caveats: An analysis done earlier found most TCR beta V segments productive about 87% or about 30% of the time.

There are 13 residues in the CDR3. V lost 3 bases and J 7 bases, leaving 13 bases between the germline ends. The germline V gene encodes CDR1 SGHRS and CDR2 YFSETQ. PCR was performed using 60 Vbeta and 13 Jbeta primers. The assay was immunoSEQ multiplex PCR, and TCRdb's table has in-frame clones only and misses some. The sample includes about 65,000 clones, approximately 78% seen only once; the top ten take over 2.5%. In regard to this clone: The antigen is unknown.

The sequence came from a girl between 5 and 17 years old in good health and CMV-seropositive. Sequenced: PBMCs. The chain has TRBV5-1 and TRBJ2-5; possible D gene TRBD2, 5 bases. The CDR3 DNA sequence: TGCGCCAGCAGCTCGGGGTTTGAGGGGACCCAGTACTTC. Translation: CASSSGFEGTQYF.